This T cell receptor beta chain was obtained from a study of T cells in Graves' hyperthyroidism and ophthalmopathy. In this sample, this clonotype turned up once. Regions amplified from RNA transcripts were the TCR beta CDR3 regions. In the first-round RT-PCR of the TCR CDR3, the HTBI primer set was used. TCRdb recomputed calls from the multiplex PCR reads with MiXCR, one row per CDR3 protein. The repertoire has around 400,000 distinct CDR3 sequences, around 15% of them found once; the top ten carry roughly 19%. V was trimmed by 4 bases and J by 2 bases, leaving 15 bases between them. The CDR3 extends over 16 amino acids. CDR1 and CDR2 (germline): LGHDT, YNNKEL (reference sequence).

The source is a woman between 55 and 75 years old with Graves' ophthalmopathy. The sequencing sample was made of blood. The chain recombines TRBV3-1 with TRBJ2-1; possible D gene TRBD2, 6 bases. The CDR3 region has the DNA TGTGCCAGCAGCCCCCCACGGCGGGGTGCCTACAATGAGCAGTTCTTC. Amino acid sequence: CASSPPRRGAYNEQFF.